Listed here is a single T cell receptor (beta chain). This sample is part of a study of blood T cell repertoires in COVID-19. Per the study methods: The authors estimated nucleated cell counts from reference gene primer amplification. Method: immunoSEQ multiplex PCR; TCRdb's copy keeps in-frame clones and lacks some. That table is the source of V, J and clone size, and D and trimming were worked out from the DNA. The sample includes about 210,000 clones, approximately 84% seen only once; the top ten take 4.9%. This TCR was sampled from a woman older than 75 with acute or convalescent COVID-19. Material: peripheral blood.

The CDR3 DNA reads TGTGCCAGCAGCACAAACCGGGACAAGGGTCCCAACGAGCAGTACTTC. This translates into CASSTNRDKGPNEQYF. The chain couples TRBV21-1 to TRBJ2-7; TRBD1, the table's D call, lacks a check against the DNA. TRBV21-1 is given as a pseudogene. The CDR3 is 16 residues long.